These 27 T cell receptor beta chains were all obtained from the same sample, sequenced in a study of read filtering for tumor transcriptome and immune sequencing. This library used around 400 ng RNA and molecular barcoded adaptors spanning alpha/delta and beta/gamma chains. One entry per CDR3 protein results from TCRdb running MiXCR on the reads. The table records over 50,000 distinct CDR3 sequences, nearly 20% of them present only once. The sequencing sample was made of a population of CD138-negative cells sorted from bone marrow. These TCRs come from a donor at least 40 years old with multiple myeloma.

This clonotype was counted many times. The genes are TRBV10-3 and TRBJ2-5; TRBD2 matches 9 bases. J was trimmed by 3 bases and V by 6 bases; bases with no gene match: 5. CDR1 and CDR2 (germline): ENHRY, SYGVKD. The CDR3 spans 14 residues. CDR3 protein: CAISNPSGKETQYF. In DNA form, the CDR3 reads TGTGCCATCAGCAACCCTAGCGGGAAAGAGACCCAGTACTTC.

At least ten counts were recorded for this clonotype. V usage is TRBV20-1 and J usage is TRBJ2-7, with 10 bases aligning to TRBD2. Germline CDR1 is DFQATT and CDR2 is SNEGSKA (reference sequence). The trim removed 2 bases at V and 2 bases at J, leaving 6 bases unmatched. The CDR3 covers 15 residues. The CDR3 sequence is CSARSTSGTTYEQYF. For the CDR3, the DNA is TGCAGTGCTAGAAGTACTAGCGGGACTACCTACGAGCAGTACTTC.

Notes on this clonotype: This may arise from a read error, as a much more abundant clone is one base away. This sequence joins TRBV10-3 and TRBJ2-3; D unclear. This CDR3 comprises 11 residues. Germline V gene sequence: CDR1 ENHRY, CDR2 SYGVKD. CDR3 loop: CATRGTDMQYF. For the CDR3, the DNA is TGTGCCACCCGTGGTACAGATATGCAGTATTTT.

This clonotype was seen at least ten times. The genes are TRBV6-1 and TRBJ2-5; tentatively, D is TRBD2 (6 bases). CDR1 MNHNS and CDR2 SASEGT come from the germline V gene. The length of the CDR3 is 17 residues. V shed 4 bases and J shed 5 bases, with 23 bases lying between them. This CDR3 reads CASSGLLPGLPGETQYF. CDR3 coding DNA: TGTGCCAGCAGTGGACTACTACCGGGACTCCCGGGGGAGACCCAGTACTTC.

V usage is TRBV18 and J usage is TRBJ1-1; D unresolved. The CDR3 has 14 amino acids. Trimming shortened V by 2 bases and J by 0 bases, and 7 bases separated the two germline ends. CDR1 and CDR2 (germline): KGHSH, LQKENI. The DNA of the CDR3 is TGTGCCAGCTCACCAGCGCGTATGAACACTGAAGCTTTCTTT. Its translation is CASSPARMNTEAFF.

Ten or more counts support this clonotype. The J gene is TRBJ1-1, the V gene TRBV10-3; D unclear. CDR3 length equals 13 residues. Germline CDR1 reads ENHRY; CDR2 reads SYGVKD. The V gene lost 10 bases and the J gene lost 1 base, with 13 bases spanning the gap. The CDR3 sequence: CATAHSRNTEAFF. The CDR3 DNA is TGTGCCACTGCACATTCCCGGAACACTGAAGCTTTCTTT.

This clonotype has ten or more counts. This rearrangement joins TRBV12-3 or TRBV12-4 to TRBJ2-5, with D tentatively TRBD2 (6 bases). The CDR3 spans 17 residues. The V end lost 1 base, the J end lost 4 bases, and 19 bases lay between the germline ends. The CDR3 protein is CASSLDWRKGRLETQYF. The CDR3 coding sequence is TGTGCCAGCAGTTTAGACTGGCGGAAAGGGAGGTTAGAGACCCAGTACTTC.

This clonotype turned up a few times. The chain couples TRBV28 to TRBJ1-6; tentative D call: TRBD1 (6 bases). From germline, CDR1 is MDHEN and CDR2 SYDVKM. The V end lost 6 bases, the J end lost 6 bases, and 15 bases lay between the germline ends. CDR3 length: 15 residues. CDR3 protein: CASSPPRGLNSPLHF. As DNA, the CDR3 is TGTGCCAGCAGCCCGCCCCGGGGGCTTAATTCACCCCTCCACTTT.

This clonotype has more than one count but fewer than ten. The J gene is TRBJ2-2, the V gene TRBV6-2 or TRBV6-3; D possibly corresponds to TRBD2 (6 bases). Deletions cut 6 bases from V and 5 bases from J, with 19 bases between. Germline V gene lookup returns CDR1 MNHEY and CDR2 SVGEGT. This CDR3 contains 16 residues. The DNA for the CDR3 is TGTGCCAGCAGAGAACCGAACGGGAGAAGGACCGGGGAGCTGTTTTTT. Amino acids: CASREPNGRRTGELFF.

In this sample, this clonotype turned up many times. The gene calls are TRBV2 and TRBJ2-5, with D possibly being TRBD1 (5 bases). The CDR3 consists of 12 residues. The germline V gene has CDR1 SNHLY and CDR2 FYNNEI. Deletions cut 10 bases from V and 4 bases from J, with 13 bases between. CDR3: CAIGRGGETQYF. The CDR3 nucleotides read TGTGCCATCGGAAGGGGTGGAGAGACCCAGTACTTC.

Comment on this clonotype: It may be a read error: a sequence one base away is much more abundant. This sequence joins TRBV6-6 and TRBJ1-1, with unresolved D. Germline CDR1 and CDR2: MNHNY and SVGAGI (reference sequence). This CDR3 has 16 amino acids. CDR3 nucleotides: TGTGCCAGCAGCCCCGATTGGAGGACGGTGAACTCTGAAGCTTTCTTT. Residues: CASSPDWRTVNSEAFF.

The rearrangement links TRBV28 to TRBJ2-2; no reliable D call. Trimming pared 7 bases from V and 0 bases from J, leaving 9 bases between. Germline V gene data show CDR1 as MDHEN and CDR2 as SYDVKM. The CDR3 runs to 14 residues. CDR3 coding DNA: TGTGCCAGCATCCATCGGGCGAACACCGGGGAGCTGTTTTTT. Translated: CASIHRANTGELFF.

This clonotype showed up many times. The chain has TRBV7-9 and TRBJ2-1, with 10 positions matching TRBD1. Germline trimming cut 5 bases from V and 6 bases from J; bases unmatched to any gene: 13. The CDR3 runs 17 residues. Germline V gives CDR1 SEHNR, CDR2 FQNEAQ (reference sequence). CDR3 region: CASSGATGTGAANEQFF. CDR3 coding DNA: TGTGCCAGCAGCGGGGCGACCGGGACAGGGGCGGCCAATGAGCAGTTCTTC.

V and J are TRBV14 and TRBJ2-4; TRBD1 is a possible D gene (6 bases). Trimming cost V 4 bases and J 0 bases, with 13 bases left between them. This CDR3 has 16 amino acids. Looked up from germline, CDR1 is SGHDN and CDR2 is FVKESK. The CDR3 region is CASSPTGTLAKNIQYF. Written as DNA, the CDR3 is TGTGCCAGCAGCCCTACCGGGACACTAGCCAAAAACATTCAGTACTTC.

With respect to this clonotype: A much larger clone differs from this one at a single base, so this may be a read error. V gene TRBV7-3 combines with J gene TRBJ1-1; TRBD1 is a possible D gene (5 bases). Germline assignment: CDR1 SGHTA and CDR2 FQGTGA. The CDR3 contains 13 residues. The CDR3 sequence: CVSSLLRGAEAFF. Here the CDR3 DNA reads TGTGTCAGCAGCTTATTGAGGGGAGCCGAAGCTTTCTTT. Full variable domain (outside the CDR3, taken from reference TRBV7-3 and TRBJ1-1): GAGVSQTPSNKVTEKGKYVELRCDPISGHTALYWYRQSLGQGPEFLIYFQGTGAADDSGLPNDRFFAVRPEGSVSTLKIQRTERGDSAVYLCVSSLLRGAEAFFGQGTRLTVV.

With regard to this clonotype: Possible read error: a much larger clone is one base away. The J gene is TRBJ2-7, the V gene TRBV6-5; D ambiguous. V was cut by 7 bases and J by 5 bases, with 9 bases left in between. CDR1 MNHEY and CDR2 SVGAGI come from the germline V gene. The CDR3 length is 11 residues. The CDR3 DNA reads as TGTGCCAGCACTTCTGTCCACGAGCAGTACTTC. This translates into CASTSVHEQYF.

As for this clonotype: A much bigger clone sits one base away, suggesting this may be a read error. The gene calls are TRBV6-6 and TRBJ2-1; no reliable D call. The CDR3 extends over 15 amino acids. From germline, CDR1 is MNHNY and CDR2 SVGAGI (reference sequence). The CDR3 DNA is TGTGCCAGCAGTTACTTGGCTTCCTCCTACGATGAGCAGTTCTTC. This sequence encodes CASSYLASSYDEQFF.

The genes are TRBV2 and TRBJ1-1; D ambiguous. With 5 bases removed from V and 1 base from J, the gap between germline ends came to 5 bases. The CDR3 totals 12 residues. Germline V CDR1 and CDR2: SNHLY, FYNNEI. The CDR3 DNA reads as TGTGCCAGCAGTAACACGAACACTGAAGCTTTCTTT. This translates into CASSNTNTEAFF.

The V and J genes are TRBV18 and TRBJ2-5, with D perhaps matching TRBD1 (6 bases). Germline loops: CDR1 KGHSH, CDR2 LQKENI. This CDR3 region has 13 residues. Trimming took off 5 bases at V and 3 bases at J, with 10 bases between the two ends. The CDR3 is CASSGDTKETQYF. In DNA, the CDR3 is TGTGCCAGCTCAGGGGACACCAAAGAGACCCAGTACTTC.

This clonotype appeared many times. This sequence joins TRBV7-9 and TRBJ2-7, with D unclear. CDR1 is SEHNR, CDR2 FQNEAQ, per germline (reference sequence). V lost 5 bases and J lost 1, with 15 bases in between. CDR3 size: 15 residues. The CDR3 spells CASSRLSDGSYEQYF. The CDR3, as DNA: TGTGCCAGCAGCCGTCTCTCGGACGGTTCCTACGAGCAGTACTTC.

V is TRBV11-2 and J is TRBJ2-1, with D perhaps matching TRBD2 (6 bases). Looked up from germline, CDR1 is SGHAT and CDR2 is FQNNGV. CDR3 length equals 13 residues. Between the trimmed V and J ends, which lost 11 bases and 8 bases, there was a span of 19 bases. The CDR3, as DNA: TGTGCCTGCATCTCCGGGGCTAGCGATGAGCAGTTCTTC. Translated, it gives CACISGASDEQFF.

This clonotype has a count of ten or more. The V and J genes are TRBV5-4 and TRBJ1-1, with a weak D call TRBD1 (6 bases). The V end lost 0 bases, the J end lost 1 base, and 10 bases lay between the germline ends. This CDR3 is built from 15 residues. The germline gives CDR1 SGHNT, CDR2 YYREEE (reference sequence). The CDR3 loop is CASSLGGGRNTEAFF. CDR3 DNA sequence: TGTGCCAGCAGCTTGGGAGGGGGTCGGAACACTGAAGCTTTCTTT. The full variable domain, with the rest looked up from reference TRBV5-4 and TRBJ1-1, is ETGVTQSPTHLIKTRGQQVTLRCSSQSGHNTVSWYQQALGQGPQFIFQYYREEENGRGNFPPRFSGLQFPNYSSELNVNALELDDSALYLCASSLGGGRNTEAFFGQGTRLTVV.

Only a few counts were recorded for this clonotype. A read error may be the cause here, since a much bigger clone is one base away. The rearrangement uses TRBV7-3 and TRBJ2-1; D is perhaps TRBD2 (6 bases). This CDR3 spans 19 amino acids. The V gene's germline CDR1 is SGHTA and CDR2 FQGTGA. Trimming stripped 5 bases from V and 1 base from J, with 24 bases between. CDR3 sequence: CASSAGAANTGGSYNEQFF. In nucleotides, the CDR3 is TGTGCCAGCAGCGCCGGGGCGGCGAATACCGGGGGATCCTACAATGAGCAGTTCTTC.

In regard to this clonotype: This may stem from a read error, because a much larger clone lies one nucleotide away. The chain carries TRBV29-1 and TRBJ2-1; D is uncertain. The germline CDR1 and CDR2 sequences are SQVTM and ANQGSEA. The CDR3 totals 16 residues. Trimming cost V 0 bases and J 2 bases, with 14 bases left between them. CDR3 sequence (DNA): TGCAGCGTTGAAGACCCCGACATGGCCACCTACAATGAGCAGTTCTTC. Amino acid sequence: CSVEDPDMATYNEQFF.

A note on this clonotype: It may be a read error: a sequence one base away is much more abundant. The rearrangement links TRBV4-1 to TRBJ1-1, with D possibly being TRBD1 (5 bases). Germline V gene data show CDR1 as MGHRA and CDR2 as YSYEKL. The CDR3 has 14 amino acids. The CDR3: CASSQWDLNTEASF. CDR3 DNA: TGCGCCAGCAGCCAATGGGACCTGAACACTGAAGCTTCCTTT.

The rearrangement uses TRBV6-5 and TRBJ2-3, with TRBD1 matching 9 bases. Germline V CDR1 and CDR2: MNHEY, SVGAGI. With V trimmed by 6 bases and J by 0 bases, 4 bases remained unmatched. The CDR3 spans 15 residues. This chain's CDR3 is CASSRQGVSTDTQYF. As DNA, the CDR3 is TGTGCCAGCAGCCGACAGGGGGTGAGCACAGATACGCAGTATTTT.

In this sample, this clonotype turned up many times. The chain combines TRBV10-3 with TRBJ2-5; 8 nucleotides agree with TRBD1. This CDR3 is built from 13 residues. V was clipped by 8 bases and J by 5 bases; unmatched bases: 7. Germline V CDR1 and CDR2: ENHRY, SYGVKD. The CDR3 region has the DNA TGTGCCATCGGCCAGGGGGCGGAGGAGACCCAGTACTTC. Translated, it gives CAIGQGAEETQYF.